The 18 T cell receptor beta chains listed next were all sequenced from one sample in a study of early T cells in non-severe SARS-CoV-2 infection. MiXCR, applied by TCRdb to the 5' RACE reads, yields one record per CDR3 protein. This table holds 65,000 to 95,000 distinct CDR3 sequences, 14% to 15% found once. Sample: whole blood. Receptors originate from an adult who was a healthcare worker with PCR-confirmed SARS-CoV-2 infection or an uninfected control (not recorded which).

The V call is TRBV7-9, the J call TRBJ2-5; D ambiguous. The CDR3 has 12 residues. Trimming pared 5 bases from V and 4 bases from J, leaving 8 bases between. CDR1 and CDR2 (germline): SEHNR, FQNEAQ (reference sequence). This CDR3 reads CASSPPRETQYF. The CDR3 DNA follows: TGTGCCAGCAGCCCCCCCCGAGAGACCCAGTACTTC.

This clonotype was counted ten times or more. The chain joins TRBV7-2 to TRBJ2-3; 12 positions agree with TRBD1. This CDR3 is 15 amino acids long. CDR1 and CDR2 from the germline V gene are SGHTA and FQGNSA. The J segment lost 6 bases and the V segment lost 5 bases, leaving 6 bases of the junction unmatched. For the CDR3, the DNA is TGTGCCAGCAGCCTGGGACAGGGGGCGTGGGATACGCAGTATTTT. This codes for CASSLGQGAWDTQYF.

This clonotype was counted many times. The rearrangement links TRBV7-7 to TRBJ2-3; possibly TRBD1 for D (5 bases). This CDR3 contains 14 residues. V lost 1 base and J 3 bases, leaving 8 bases between the germline ends. Germline loops: CDR1 SSHAT, CDR2 FNYEAQ (reference sequence). CDR3: CASSLGGRTDTQYF. The DNA of the CDR3 is TGTGCCAGCAGCTTAGGGGGCCGAACAGATACGCAGTATTTT.

This clonotype was seen only a few times. The V call is TRBV7-3, the J call TRBJ1-6, with unresolved D. This CDR3 has 13 residues. In germline, CDR1 is SGHTA, CDR2 FQGTGA. CDR3 amino acids: CALTRTYNSPLHF. CDR3 coding DNA: TGTGCTCTAACGCGAACCTATAATTCACCCCTCCACTTT. The whole variable domain, filled in from reference TRBV7-3 and TRBJ1-6, reads GAGVSQTPSNKVTEKGKYVELRCDPISGHTALYWYRQSLGQGPEFLIYFQGTGAADDSGLPNDRFFAVRPEGSVSTLKIQRTERGDSAVYLCALTRTYNSPLHFGNGTRLTVT.

This clonotype has more than one count but fewer than ten. The chain recombines TRBV29-1 with TRBJ1-2; 7 positions agree with TRBD1. Germline V lookup: CDR1 SQVTM, CDR2 ANQGSEA. CDR3 length: 17 amino acids. J was trimmed by 2 bases and V by 5 bases; bases with no gene match: 17. The CDR3 region is CSVRGQGGLGRNYGYTF. Here the CDR3 DNA reads TGCAGCGTTAGAGGACAAGGGGGCTTAGGACGGAACTATGGCTACACCTTC. Full variable domain (outside the CDR3, taken from reference TRBV29-1 and TRBJ1-2): SAVISQKPSRDICQRGTSLTIQCQVDSQVTMMFWYRQQPGQSLTLIATANQGSEATYESGFVIDKFPISRPNLTFSTLTVSNMSPEDSSIYLCSVRGQGGLGRNYGYTFGSGTRLTVV.

This clonotype was counted between two and nine times. The chain uses TRBV20-1 and TRBJ1-2, with 7 bases matching TRBD1. Losses at the gene ends were 0 bases for V and 0 bases for J; bases not matched to a gene: 7. The germline gives CDR1 DFQATT, CDR2 SNEGSKA (reference sequence). CDR3 size: 16 residues. CDR3 region: CSARDLFDRANYGYTF. The CDR3 DNA sequence: TGCAGTGCTAGAGACCTATTTGACAGGGCTAACTATGGCTACACCTTC.

This clonotype has ten or more counts. V is TRBV20-1 and J is TRBJ2-1, with D possibly being TRBD1 (5 bases). Trimming cost V 0 bases and J 0 bases, with 9 bases left between them. CDR1 and CDR2 (germline): DFQATT, SNEGSKA (reference sequence). The CDR3 is 15 residues long. CDR3 bases: TGCAGTGCTAGAGAGGGCGACAGCTCCTACAATGAGCAGTTCTTC. It is translated as CSAREGDSSYNEQFF.

This chain links TRBV29-1 with TRBJ2-3, with D tentatively TRBD2 (7 bases). Trimming took off 7 bases at V and 3 bases at J, with 20 bases between the two ends. CDR1 is SQVTM, CDR2 ANQGSEA, per germline. The CDR3 is 15 amino acids. The CDR3 sequence: CSALVEGGWTDTQYF. CDR3 bases: TGCAGCGCCTTAGTGGAGGGGGGGTGGACAGATACGCAGTATTTT.

V and J are TRBV29-1 and TRBJ1-5, with TRBD1 as a possible D gene (6 bases). With 4 bases removed from V and 6 bases from J, the gap between germline ends came to 10 bases. CDR1 is SQVTM and CDR2 is ANQGSEA in the germline V gene. The CDR3 contains 12 residues. This CDR3 is CSVAGAGQPQHF. The CDR3 nucleotides read TGCAGCGTTGCAGGGGCTGGTCAGCCCCAGCATTTT.

This clonotype was found a few times. V is TRBV11-1 and J is TRBJ2-7; TRBD2 matches at 7 bases. Looked up from germline, CDR1 is SGHAT and CDR2 is FQDESV (reference sequence). The junction had 5 bases not matched to a gene; V was cut back by 5 bases and J by 7 bases. The CDR3 loop spans 12 amino acids. The CDR3 DNA follows: TGTGCCAGCAGCCCGCCCGGGAGGGAGCAGTACTTC. It specifies CASSPPGREQYF.

The chain uses TRBV4-3 and TRBJ2-1; the match to TRBD2 covers 8 bases. J lost 5 bases, V lost 0 bases, and 18 bases had no gene match. Germline V gives CDR1 LGHNA, CDR2 YSLEER. The CDR3 totals 20 residues. The CDR3 spells CASSQDVSSGLAGYDNEQFF. DNA of the CDR3: TGCGCCAGCAGCCAAGATGTGTCCTCAGGACTAGCAGGTTACGACAATGAGCAGTTCTTC.

V and J are TRBV11-1 and TRBJ2-1; D is ambiguous. Germline CDR1 is SGHAT and CDR2 is FQDESV (reference sequence). V was cut by 4 bases and J by 0 bases, with 13 bases left in between. The CDR3 totals 16 residues. The CDR3 nucleotides read TGTGCCAGCAGCTCCCCAGCATTCAGCTCCTACAATGAGCAGTTCTTC. Amino acid sequence: CASSSPAFSSYNEQFF.

Many counts were recorded for this clonotype. The chain uses TRBV18 and TRBJ2-7; 7 bases fit TRBD1. The CDR3 extends over 13 amino acids. Germline V gene data show CDR1 as KGHSH and CDR2 as LQKENI. V was pared by 8 bases and J by 2 bases, with 6 bases of the junction left unmatched. The CDR3 spells CASSPGQTYEQYF. CDR3 DNA: TGTGCCAGCAGCCCGGGACAGACCTACGAGCAGTACTTC.

The chain combines TRBV19 with TRBJ1-5; 8 positions match TRBD1. The V gene end was trimmed by 4 bases and the J gene end by 2 bases; junction bases not matched to a gene: 4. The CDR3 loop spans 15 amino acids. Germline assignment: CDR1 LNHDA and CDR2 SQIVND (reference sequence). CDR3 sequence reads: CASSNRDRRNQPQHF. The CDR3 bases are TGTGCCAGTAGTAACCGGGACAGGCGCAATCAGCCCCAGCATTTT.

Only a few counts were recorded for this clonotype. The chain recombines TRBV6-1 with TRBJ2-3, with 11 bases identical to TRBD2. Germline trimming cut 6 bases from V and 5 bases from J; bases unmatched to any gene: 7. Germline lookup yields CDR1 MNHNS and CDR2 SASEGT. The CDR3 loop spans 15 amino acids. CDR3 sequence reads: CASSPTSGVGDTQYF. As DNA, the CDR3 is TGTGCCAGCAGCCCGACTAGCGGGGTGGGAGATACGCAGTATTTT.

This clonotype has at least ten counts. The genes are TRBV27 and TRBJ2-7, with D perhaps being TRBD1 or TRBD2 (6 bases each). V was pared by 0 bases and J by 0 bases, with 12 bases between. From germline, CDR1 is MNHEY and CDR2 SMNVEV (reference sequence). The CDR3 runs to 16 residues. The DNA for the CDR3 is TGTGCCAGCAGTTTATCGGTGGGGGGCAGCTCCTACGAGCAGTACTTC. As protein: CASSLSVGGSSYEQYF.

This rearrangement joins TRBV28 to TRBJ2-3; possible D gene TRBD2, 7 bases. This CDR3 comprises 16 residues. V lost 6 bases and J lost 1, with 17 bases in between. Per germline, CDR1 MDHEN and CDR2 SYDVKM. The CDR3: CASSRGAAPGTDTQYF. For the CDR3, the DNA is TGTGCCAGCAGCCGGGGGGCGGCGCCAGGCACAGATACGCAGTATTTT.

This rearrangement joins TRBV9 to TRBJ2-2; TRBD1 might be the D (5 bases). Germline V gene sequence: CDR1 SGDLS, CDR2 YYNGEE. CDR3 length: 14 residues. Trimming left V 6 bases short and J 5 bases short, with 14 bases between. CDR3 sequence (DNA): TGTGCCAGCAACCCCTACAGGTCTACCGGGGAGCTGTTTTTT. Its protein product is CASNPYRSTGELFF.